This record covers a single T cell receptor beta chain. This entry is derived from a study of blood T cell repertoires in COVID-19. About the study: The origin of the acute and convalescent COVID-19 samples was the United States, Italy and Spain.

V lost 7 bases and J lost 2; bases outside the gene matches: 7. Germline CDR1 ENHRY, CDR2 SYGVKD. CDR3 size: 15 residues. Clones were sequenced by immunoSEQ multiplex PCR, and TCRdb holds only the in-frame ones, with some missing. The sample lists about 270,000 clones, 85% to 90% occurring once. Clinical histories supplied by participants themselves formed the basis of cohort assignment. Sequencing was done on a sample of PBMCs or T cells enriched from blood (not recorded which). This clonotype was sampled from a woman aged 18 to 35 who had recovered from COVID-19. This chain joins TRBV10-3 and TRBJ2-1; 8 nucleotides agree with TRBD1. Here the CDR3 DNA reads TGTGCCATCATGACAGACAGGGGAGCCTACAATGAGCAGTTCTTC. As protein: CAIMTDRGAYNEQFF.